This T cell receptor (beta chain) stems from a study of cytomegalovirus exposure and HLA in healthy donors. General study findings and limits: Further analysis, carried out later, found HLA-associated TCR beta chains more clonally expanded than equally common other chains. Rarity characterized most TCR sequences, yet some public TCRs appeared in many donors.

Unrecorded immune exposures were likely, despite nominal health at sampling. A remark on this clone: Its matching antigen is unknown.

The length of the CDR3 is 18 residues. Germline-derived CDR1 and CDR2 are MGHRA and YSYEKL. The J segment lost 6 bases and the V segment lost 3 bases, leaving 17 bases of the junction unmatched. 13 Jbeta primers and 60 Vbeta primers were used for the PCR. The table came from immunoSEQ multiplex PCR; TCRdb's copy has only in-frame clones and leaves some out. The sample totals tens of thousands of clones. The receptor was derived from a man aged 50 to 59 in good health and CMV-seronegative. The chain employs TRBV4-1 and TRBJ2-3; 8 bases align to TRBD2. Sequenced sample: PBMCs. The CDR3 DNA reads as TGCGCCAGCAGCCAGAATTGGGGGACTAGTGGTATCCCCGATACGCAGTATTTT. Its translation: CASSQNWGTSGIPDTQYF.